The entry below describes one T cell receptor (beta chain). Antigen: not known. Only in-frame clones appear in the TCRdb table, and some are missing; sequencing was by immunoSEQ multiplex PCR. The sample holds fewer than 400,000 clones, around 67% seen once. V gave up 0 bases and J gave up 14 bases, with 15 bases separating them. Germline CDR1 SGHNT, CDR2 YYREEE (reference sequence). The CDR3 has 13 residues. The sample originates from a study of shared clonotypes between healthy human individuals. About the research overall: The people who gave samples were a couple of women and a few men aged 18 to 49. The study, taken as a whole, reports: Clonotype sharing among donors was expected to depend on sequencing depth.

Recent vaccinations or acute infections were absent in the healthy HIV-negative adult donors. The TCR sequence derives from a man younger than 45 in good health. The source material was memory CD4+ T cells sorted from blood. Subset denoted: CD45RA-negative fraction. V is TRBV5-4 and J is TRBJ2-1; TRBD2 might be the D (6 bases). The DNA of the CDR3 is TGTGCCAGCAGCTTGGGGGGGGTATGGTCGGAGTTCTTC. Translation: CASSLGGVWSEFF.